The 26 T cell receptor beta chains listed next were all sequenced from one sample in a study of cytomegalovirus exposure and HLA in healthy donors. Primers: 60 Vbeta forward and 13 Jbeta reverse. Clones were sequenced by immunoSEQ multiplex PCR, and TCRdb holds only the in-frame ones, with some missing. This sample yields some 160,000 clones, of which around 78% are seen a single time; 3% to 3.5% belongs to the top ten. The sequenced material came from PBMCs. The receptors shown here come from a woman between 40 and 50 years old in good health and CMV-seronegative.

The chain couples TRBV28 to TRBJ1-5; tentative D call: TRBD1 (5 bases). Germline loops: CDR1 MDHEN, CDR2 SYDVKM. V was shortened by 7 bases and J by 3 bases, with 10 bases between the two germline ends. This CDR3 is built from 13 residues. CDR3 nucleotides: TGTGCCAGCAACACAGGTAACAATCAGCCCCAGCATTTT. Its protein product is CASNTGNNQPQHF.

The chain couples TRBV5-1 to TRBJ2-2; TRBD1 matches at 9 bases. Trimming took 4 bases from V and 2 from J; bases not matched to a gene: 9. The germline V gene encodes CDR1 SGHRS and CDR2 YFSETQ. CDR3 length: 17 amino acids. DNA of the CDR3: TGCGCCAGCAGCCCACAAGGGACAGGGACTAACACCGGGGAGCTGTTTTTT. It encodes CASSPQGTGTNTGELFF.

V usage is TRBV5-4 and J usage is TRBJ2-5, with 7 bases aligning to TRBD1. The ends lost 4 bases at V and 4 bases at J; junction bases unmatched: 7. The V gene's germline CDR1 is SGHNT and CDR2 YYREEE (reference sequence). The CDR3 spans 14 residues. CDR3 loop: CASSVRGSRETQYF. The CDR3 DNA follows: TGTGCCAGCAGCGTCAGGGGGAGTCGAGAGACCCAGTACTTC.

The J gene is TRBJ2-3, the V gene TRBV7-2; D possibly corresponds to TRBD2 (6 bases). V was shortened by 4 bases and J by 6 bases, with 14 bases between the two germline ends. The CDR3 has 14 residues. Germline V gene sequence: CDR1 SGHTA, CDR2 FQGNSA. The CDR3 region is CASSWTTRLDTQYF. The CDR3 coding sequence is TGTGCCAGCAGCTGGACTACCCGTCTGGATACGCAGTATTTT.

V is TRBV6-1 and J is TRBJ1-2, with TRBD1 matching over 9 bases. This CDR3 is built from 15 residues. The V gene end was trimmed by 0 bases and the J gene end by 6 bases; junction bases not matched to a gene: 5. The germline gives CDR1 MNHNS, CDR2 SASEGT. In DNA form, the CDR3 reads TGTGCCAGCAGTGAAGCGCAGAGGACAGGGGATGGCTACACCTTC. It encodes CASSEAQRTGDGYTF.

For this clone: This same CDR3 is encoded by further DNA sequences in the sample. This chain joins TRBV18 and TRBJ1-2; TRBD1 aligns across 11 bases. Trimming at V came to 3 bases and at J to 3 bases, leaving 3 bases not matched to a gene. Germline values: CDR1 KGHSH, CDR2 LQKENI. The CDR3 is made up of 15 amino acids. The CDR3 spells CASSPPGQGDYGYTF. For the CDR3, the DNA is TGTGCCAGCTCACCCCCGGGACAGGGGGACTATGGCTACACCTTC.

Remarks on this clone: The junction shows a germline mismatch at one end, possibly a read error. The CDR3 region is CASRLYQRDRGPNTEAFF. The DNA for the CDR3 is TGTGCCAGCAGGTTATACCAGCGGGACAGGGGGCCGAACACTGAAGCTTTCTTT. This chain links TRBV27 with TRBJ1-1; 12 bases line up with TRBD1. From germline, CDR1 is MNHEY and CDR2 SMNVEV (reference sequence). The length of the CDR3 is 18 residues.

The chain carries TRBV27 and TRBJ2-2, with a weak D call TRBD2 (5 bases). The CDR3 extends over 15 amino acids. Germline V gives CDR1 MNHEY, CDR2 SMNVEV (reference sequence). The V gene lost 2 bases and the J gene lost 6 bases, with 13 bases spanning the gap. The CDR3 DNA is TGTGCCAGCAGTTTACTTTGGGCCGGGGCCGGGGAGCTGTTTTTT. Residues: CASSLLWAGAGELFF.

This sequence joins TRBV13 and TRBJ1-6; TRBD1 might be the D (5 bases). The CDR3 loop spans 15 amino acids. Germline assignment: CDR1 PRHDT and CDR2 FYEKMQ (reference sequence). Trimming took 6 bases from V and 8 from J, leaving 17 bases between them. For the CDR3, the DNA is TGTGCCAGCAGGAAACAGGTTTACGGCGATTCACCCCTCCACTTT. Its translation is CASRKQVYGDSPLHF.

As DNA, the CDR3 is TGTGCCAGCTCACCAGGGAGTAGTGGGGCCAACGTCCTGACTTTC. Protein product: CASSPGSSGANVLTF. The genes are TRBV18 and TRBJ2-6; D is perhaps TRBD2 (5 bases). The CDR3 length is 15 residues. Trimming stripped 2 bases from V and 3 bases from J, with 8 bases between. Per the germline V gene, CDR1 is KGHSH and CDR2 is LQKENI.

CDR3 coding DNA: TGCGCCAGCAGCTCCCTTGGGGGAGGGTCTTACAATGAGCAGTTCTTC. It yields the protein CASSSLGGGSYNEQFF. The rearrangement links TRBV5-1 to TRBJ2-1; 7 nucleotides align to TRBD2. Trimming at V came to 3 bases and at J to 4 bases, leaving 10 bases not matched to a gene. In germline, CDR1 is SGHRS, CDR2 YFSETQ. The CDR3 consists of 16 residues. The whole variable domain, remainder taken from reference TRBV5-1 and TRBJ2-1, is KAGVTQTPRYLIKTRGQQVTLSCSPISGHRSVSWYQQTPGQGLQFLFEYFSETQRNKGNFPGRFSGRQFSNSRSEMNVSTLELGDSALYLCASSSLGGGSYNEQFFGPGTRLTVL.

This clone turned up a few times. The chain combines TRBV2 with TRBJ2-5, with D possibly matching TRBD1 (5 bases). The CDR3 has 15 amino acids. Trimming left V 4 bases short and J 2 bases short, with 14 bases between. Per the germline V gene, CDR1 is SNHLY and CDR2 is FYNNEI. In nucleotides, the CDR3 is TGTGCCAGCAGTGCGCCAGGGATGGGGCAAGAGACCCAGTACTTC. Translating gives CASSAPGMGQETQYF.

This clone was recorded only once. The J gene is TRBJ1-2, the V gene TRBV7-2, with 8 bases fitting TRBD1. With 0 bases clipped from V and 8 bases from J, the junction kept 8 bases outside the gene matches. Germline-derived CDR1 and CDR2 are SGHTA and FQGNSA. The CDR3 runs 15 residues. The DNA for the CDR3 is TGTGCCAGCAGCTTAGCTCCGGGACAGGCGGGCGGCTACACCTTC. Residues: CASSLAPGQAGGYTF.

The V call is TRBV5-5, the J call TRBJ1-3; 8 positions agree with TRBD1. CDR3 length equals 17 residues. Per the germline V gene, CDR1 is SGHKS and CDR2 is YYEKEE (reference sequence). J gave up 0 bases and V 3 bases, and 8 bases lay outside the gene matches. The CDR3 sequence is CASSSGPGTGSGNTIYF. The CDR3 nucleotides are TGTGCCAGCAGCTCGGGGCCCGGGACAGGCTCTGGAAACACCATATATTTT.

The CDR3 spells CASSLSGQGTQYF. The DNA for the CDR3 is TGTGCCAGCAGTTTGAGTGGGCAGGGAACGCAGTATTTT. V usage is TRBV28 and J usage is TRBJ2-3; D might be TRBD1 (5 bases). Trimming removed 3 bases at V and 9 bases at J, with 13 bases between. The V gene's germline CDR1 is MDHEN and CDR2 SYDVKM. This CDR3 is built from 13 residues.

The chain has TRBV4-2 and TRBJ1-6, with a possible D match to TRBD1 (6 bases). CDR1 LGHNA and CDR2 YNFKEQ come from the germline V gene. This CDR3 comprises 15 residues. V lost 5 bases and J lost 12, with 20 bases in between. CDR3 sequence reads: CASSTLTGLQGPLHF. In nucleotides, the CDR3 is TGTGCCAGCAGCACTCTGACAGGCCTCCAGGGACCCCTCCACTTT.

This chain connects TRBV5-1 to TRBJ1-1, with D possibly being TRBD1 (5 bases). This CDR3 comprises 13 residues. Trimming removed 7 bases from V and 3 bases from J, with 13 bases in between. CDR1 is SGHRS and CDR2 is YFSETQ in the germline V gene. This CDR3 reads CASRRGGDTEAFF. In DNA form, the CDR3 reads TGCGCCAGCCGGCGGGGGGGGGACACTGAAGCTTTCTTT.

The sample holds a few counts of this clone. The chain combines TRBV6-6 with TRBJ1-2, with TRBD1 matching 12 bases. From germline, CDR1 is MNHNY and CDR2 SVGAGI (reference sequence). Trimming cost V 4 bases and J 8 bases; bases outside gene matches: 8. The CDR3 runs 15 residues. In nucleotides, the CDR3 is TGTGCCAGCAGTTTGACGGGACAGGGGGCTTGGGGCTACACCTTC. This sequence encodes CASSLTGQGAWGYTF.

This clone was counted only a few times. CDR3 sequence: CASSWTVSGNTIYF. Here the CDR3 DNA reads TGTGCCAGCAGTTGGACAGTCTCTGGAAACACCATATATTTT. V and J are TRBV27 and TRBJ1-3, with TRBD1 as a possible D gene (6 bases). Germline values: CDR1 MNHEY, CDR2 SMNVEV (reference sequence). Deletions cut 4 bases from V and 0 bases from J, with 7 bases between. The CDR3 totals 14 residues.

The chain employs TRBV6-5 and TRBJ1-2, with D unclear. The CDR3 extends over 13 amino acids. Germline V gene sequence: CDR1 MNHEY, CDR2 SVGAGI. V was cut by 0 bases and J by 5 bases, with 7 bases left in between. This chain's CDR3 is CASSYSTSYGYTF. CDR3 nucleotides: TGTGCCAGCAGTTACTCCACAAGTTATGGCTACACCTTC.

This chain links TRBV9 with TRBJ2-2, with 7 bases lining up with TRBD1. Per the germline V gene, CDR1 is SGDLS and CDR2 is YYNGEE. CDR3 length equals 17 residues. Trimming cost V 2 bases and J 1 base; bases outside gene matches: 8. CDR3 sequence reads: CASSVSRGQMNTGELFF. CDR3 in DNA: TGTGCCAGCAGCGTTTCCAGGGGACAGATGAACACCGGGGAGCTGTTTTTT.

The chain employs TRBV6-5 and TRBJ1-4; tentative D call: TRBD1 (6 bases). Germline-derived CDR1 and CDR2 are MNHEY and SVGAGI. The CDR3 sequence is 13 residues long. V was trimmed by 2 bases and J by 12 bases, leaving 13 bases between them. Here the CDR3 DNA reads TGTGCCAGCAGTTACAGGGGGAAAGGCGAACTGTTTTTT. Its translation is CASSYRGKGELFF.

This clone appeared once. A read error may produce the germline difference seen at one junction end. The chain combines TRBV29-1 with TRBJ1-1, with D possibly TRBD1 on 6 matching bases. This CDR3 region has 16 residues. From germline, CDR1 is SQVTM and CDR2 ANQGSEA. The CDR3 sequence is CSPYSLDSWGNAEAFF. CDR3 bases: TGCAGCCCCTACTCCTTGGACAGTTGGGGGAACGCTGAAGCTTTCTTT.

V and J are TRBV9 and TRBJ1-2, with 7 bases fitting TRBD1. J gave up 4 bases and V 5 bases, and 2 bases lay outside the gene matches. CDR3 size: 12 residues. Looked up from germline, CDR1 is SGDLS and CDR2 is YYNGEE. The CDR3 nucleotides read TGTGCCAGCAGGGGACAGTCCTATGGCTACACCTTC. As protein: CASRGQSYGYTF.

The chain recombines TRBV6-6 with TRBJ2-3; D unclear. CDR1 is MNHNY, CDR2 SVGAGI, per germline (reference sequence). The V end lost 2 bases, the J end lost 6 bases, and 3 bases lay between the germline ends. CDR3 size: 11 residues. The CDR3 sequence: CASSYADTQYF. The DNA for the CDR3 is TGTGCCAGCAGTTACGCGGATACGCAGTATTTT.

This chain connects TRBV5-4 to TRBJ2-5, with D possibly matching TRBD1 (5 bases). The CDR3 has 13 residues. The ends were cut back, 4 bases at V and 1 base at J, with 8 bases in the middle. Germline V gives CDR1 SGHNT, CDR2 YYREEE (reference sequence). The CDR3, as DNA: TGTGCCAGCAGCCCTGACAGCCAAGAGACCCAGTACTTC. Translation: CASSPDSQETQYF.